The 3 T cell receptor beta chains in this list originate from one sample, sequenced in a study of blood T cell repertoires in COVID-19. TCRdb keeps only in-frame clones here, not all; method: immunoSEQ multiplex PCR. Here the sample spans about 250,000 clones, about four fifths being singletons. The source material was PBMCs or T cells enriched from blood (not recorded which). The receptors come from a woman in her thirties or forties who had been exposed to COVID-19.

The chain links TRBV6-5 to TRBJ2-7; 9 positions match TRBD1. With V trimmed by 9 bases and J by 1 base, 4 bases remained unmatched. This CDR3 spans 13 amino acids. Germline CDR1 is MNHEY and CDR2 is SVGAGI. CDR3 sequence (DNA): TGTGCCAGTCAGGGACAGGGATCCTACGAGCAGTACTTC. Translation gives CASQGQGSYEQYF.

V gene TRBV5-1 combines with J gene TRBJ2-3, with 8 nucleotides matching TRBD2. Germline V gene sequence: CDR1 SGHRS, CDR2 YFSETQ. The CDR3 spans 14 residues. V gave up 4 bases and J gave up 1 base; unmatched junction bases: 2. The CDR3 sequence is CASSLGGGTDTQYF. For the CDR3, the DNA is TGCGCCAGCAGCCTCGGGGGGGGCACAGATACGCAGTATTTT. Full variable domain (missing parts from reference TRBV5-1 and TRBJ2-3): KAGVTQTPRYLIKTRGQQVTLSCSPISGHRSVSWYQQTPGQGLQFLFEYFSETQRNKGNFPGRFSGRQFSNSRSEMNVSTLELGDSALYLCASSLGGGTDTQYFGPGTRLTVL.

This chain uses TRBV4-1 with TRBJ2-7, with TRBD1 matching 7 bases. The germline V gene has CDR1 MGHRA and CDR2 YSYEKL. Trimming removed 4 bases from V and 1 base from J; junction bases left unmatched: 4. This CDR3 contains 14 residues. CDR3 DNA: TGCGCCAGCAGCCTGGGACAGCCATCCTACGAGCAGTACTTC. This codes for CASSLGQPSYEQYF.